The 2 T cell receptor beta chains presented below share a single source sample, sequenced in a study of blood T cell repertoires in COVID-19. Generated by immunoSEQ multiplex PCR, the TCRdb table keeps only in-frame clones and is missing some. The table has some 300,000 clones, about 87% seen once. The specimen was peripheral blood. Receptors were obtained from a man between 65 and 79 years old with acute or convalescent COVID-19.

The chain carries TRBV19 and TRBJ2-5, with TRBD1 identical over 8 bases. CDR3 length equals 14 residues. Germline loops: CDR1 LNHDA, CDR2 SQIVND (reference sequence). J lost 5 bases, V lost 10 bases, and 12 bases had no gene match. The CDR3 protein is CATSATGVVETQYF. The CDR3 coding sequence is TGTGCCACGTCGGCGACAGGGGTTGTGGAGACCCAGTACTTC.

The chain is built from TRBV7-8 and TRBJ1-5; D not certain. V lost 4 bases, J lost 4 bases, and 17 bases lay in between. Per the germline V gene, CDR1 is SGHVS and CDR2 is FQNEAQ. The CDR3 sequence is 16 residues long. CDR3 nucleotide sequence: TGTGCCAGCAGCTCCCTGCTACCGGCGGGGAATCAGCCCCAGCATTTT. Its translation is CASSSLLPAGNQPQHF.